The TCR beta chain under discussion was sequenced for a study of OX40 agonist ivuxolimab in advanced cancers. In the study overall: Ivuxolimab, which patients received intravenously every 2 weeks, was dosed at 0.01 to 10 mg/kg. One hepatocellular carcinoma and two cutaneous melanoma patients partially responded.

General observations from the study: Expanded peripheral T-cell antigen specificity went undetermined.

Clones were read by immunoSEQ multiplex PCR, and TCRdb kept only the in-frame ones, dropping some. The sample contains 70,000 to 95,000 clones, about 90% of which appear only once. About this clone itself: Its specificity is not known.

Sequencing used CD4+ or CD8+ T cells sorted from blood, obtained in a trial of the OX40 agonist ivuxolimab. This TCR derives from an adult with an advanced solid tumor such as melanoma, head and neck, liver or kidney cancer.

CDR3 sequence (DNA): TGTGCCAGCAGCCCCCACGGGACAGGAGGAAACATTCAGTACTTC. Encoded protein: CASSPHGTGGNIQYF. The chain combines TRBV4-2 with TRBJ2-4; 8 nucleotides line up with TRBD1. Germline trimming cut 4 bases from V and 6 bases from J; bases unmatched to any gene: 8. The CDR3 extends over 15 amino acids. Germline V gives CDR1 LGHNA, CDR2 YNFKEQ.